The 18 T cell receptor beta chains below come from one sample, sequenced in a study of T cell changes during pregnancy in multiple sclerosis. Some clones are missing from TCRdb's copy, which holds only in-frame ones; the method was immunoSEQ multiplex PCR. Among approximately 69,000 clones, approximately 92% were seen once, and the ten largest hold 2.1%. The sample was peripheral blood, taken in the second trimester of pregnancy. Every receptor here comes from a female donor in good health, enrolled as a control in a pregnancy study.

This chain connects TRBV25-1 to TRBJ2-1, with 7 bases fitting TRBD1. Germline V gene sequence: CDR1 MGHDK, CDR2 SYGVNS. The junction had 16 bases not matched to a gene; V was cut back by 5 bases and J by 12 bases. CDR3 size: 15 residues. The CDR3 region has the DNA TGTGCCAGCAGTTCTCGGGACAGCCCCTTAGGGCGGCAGTTCTTC. As protein: CASSSRDSPLGRQFF.

V gene TRBV9 combines with J gene TRBJ2-2; 8 bases agree with TRBD1. The CDR3 has 14 residues. Germline values: CDR1 SGDLS, CDR2 YYNGEE. The V and J ends lost 2 bases and 4 bases, in that order; junction bases with no gene match: 1. CDR3 amino acids: CASSVTGGTGELFF. Written as DNA, the CDR3 is TGTGCCAGCAGCGTTACAGGGGGCACCGGGGAGCTGTTTTTT.

The chain uses TRBV30 and TRBJ1-4; D not certain. Germline V lookup: CDR1 GTSNPN, CDR2 SVGIG (reference sequence). V was trimmed by 4 bases and J by 2 bases, leaving 8 bases between them. The CDR3 length is 13 residues. CDR3 bases: TGTGCCTGGAATCCGGAGACTAATGAAAAACTGTTTTTT. Its translation: CAWNPETNEKLFF.

This clone was counted once. V and J are TRBV18 and TRBJ1-2; 10 bases fit TRBD1. This CDR3 contains 14 residues. Germline V CDR1 and CDR2: KGHSH, LQKENI. With V trimmed by 5 bases and J by 8 bases, 8 bases remained unmatched. CDR3 in DNA: TGTGCCAGCTCAACCGGGACAGGGGATAGGGGCTACACCTTC. Encoded protein: CASSTGTGDRGYTF.

The chain links TRBV5-1 to TRBJ2-1; 8 bases fit TRBD2. Trimming removed 4 bases from V and 12 bases from J; junction bases left unmatched: 3. The germline V gene encodes CDR1 SGHRS and CDR2 YFSETQ. The CDR3 is 11 amino acids. The CDR3 protein is CASSLGGVQFF. CDR3 nucleotide sequence: TGCGCCAGCAGCCTCGGGGGGGTGCAGTTCTTC. Full variable domain (missing parts from reference TRBV5-1 and TRBJ2-1): KAGVTQTPRYLIKTRGQQVTLSCSPISGHRSVSWYQQTPGQGLQFLFEYFSETQRNKGNFPGRFSGRQFSNSRSEMNVSTLELGDSALYLCASSLGGVQFFGPGTRLTVL.

The chain has TRBV7-9 and TRBJ2-5, with 7 nucleotides matching TRBD2. V dropped 5 bases and J dropped 3; count of bases not matched to a gene: 6. Germline V gives CDR1 SEHNR, CDR2 FQNEAQ (reference sequence). The CDR3 runs to 14 residues. The CDR3 reads CASSPRGREETQYF. The CDR3 DNA reads as TGTGCCAGCAGCCCCCGGGGGAGGGAAGAGACCCAGTACTTC.

V usage is TRBV19 and J usage is TRBJ1-6, with D uncertain. Deletions cut 8 bases from V and 0 bases from J, with 11 bases between. This CDR3 has 15 residues. Germline V gives CDR1 LNHDA, CDR2 SQIVND (reference sequence). CDR3 sequence (DNA): TGTGCCAGTGCCACGACGGGCTCCTATAATTCACCCCTCCACTTT. The encoded protein is CASATTGSYNSPLHF.

The rearrangement joins TRBV13 to TRBJ2-1; 8 nucleotides line up with TRBD2. After removal of 5 bases from V and 10 bases from J, the junction contained 13 bases not matched to a gene. Germline assignment: CDR1 PRHDT and CDR2 FYEKMQ (reference sequence). The CDR3 runs to 15 residues. CDR3 sequence (DNA): TGTGCCAGCAGCCGAGCGGGGGTGGGATTATACGAGCAGTTCTTC. Translated, it gives CASSRAGVGLYEQFF. The full variable domain, rest sourced from reference TRBV13 and TRBJ2-1, is AAGVIQSPRHLIKEKRETATLKCYPIPRHDTVYWYQQGPGQDPQFLISFYEKMQSDKGSIPDRFSAQQFSDYHSELNMSSLELGDSALYFCASSRAGVGLYEQFFGPGTRLTVL.

This clone was recorded only once. The chain carries TRBV5-1 and TRBJ2-3, with D maybe TRBD1 (5 bases). Germline lookup yields CDR1 SGHRS and CDR2 YFSETQ. CDR3 length equals 16 residues. Between the trimmed V and J ends, which lost 2 bases and 4 bases, there was a span of 17 bases. CDR3 DNA: TGCGCCAGCAGCTTCAGTCCGCCCGAACAGGCAGATACGCAGTATTTT. Its protein product is CASSFSPPEQADTQYF.

The V call is TRBV11-2, the J call TRBJ2-3, with TRBD1 identical over 7 bases. V dropped 0 bases and J dropped 2; count of bases not matched to a gene: 17. Germline V gene sequence: CDR1 SGHAT, CDR2 FQNNGV. This CDR3 comprises 20 residues. The CDR3 reads CASSLDWQGVSEGDTDTQYF. The CDR3, as DNA: TGTGCCAGCAGCTTAGATTGGCAGGGGGTCTCGGAAGGAGACACAGATACGCAGTATTTT.

This clone was picked up a small number of times. This chain uses TRBV4-3 with TRBJ2-4; TRBD2 might be the D (5 bases). Germline values: CDR1 LGHNA, CDR2 YSLEER. V dropped 2 bases and J dropped 3 bases, with 17 bases sitting between them. This CDR3 is built from 17 residues. The CDR3 DNA is TGCGCCAGCAGCCAATCTGATACCGGGGTGGTCAAAAACATTCAGTACTTC. It specifies CASSQSDTGVVKNIQYF.

This sequence joins TRBV18 and TRBJ2-5, with a possible D match to TRBD2 (5 bases). The V gene's germline CDR1 is KGHSH and CDR2 LQKENI. There are 14 residues in the CDR3. The germline V and J ends were trimmed by 3 bases and 2 bases, with 10 bases remaining between them. CDR3 coding DNA: TGTGCCAGCTCACCTTCGGGCGGGCAAGAGACCCAGTACTTC. Residues: CASSPSGGQETQYF. Drawing the rest from reference TRBV18 and TRBJ2-5, the complete variable domain is NAGVMQNPRHLVRRRGQEARLRCSPMKGHSHVYWYRQLPEEGLKFMVYLQKENIIDESGMPKERFSAEFPKEGPSILRIQQVVRGDSAAYFCASSPSGGQETQYFGPGTRLLVL.

In its sample, this clone was seen once. The rearrangement joins TRBV7-2 to TRBJ2-1; a weak D match, TRBD1 (6 bases). The CDR3 runs 12 residues. Germline CDR1 reads SGHTA; CDR2 reads FQGNSA. V gave up 8 bases and J gave up 6 bases, with 11 bases separating them. This CDR3 reads CASGGLSNEQFF. CDR3 nucleotides: TGTGCCAGCGGGGGCCTGTCCAATGAGCAGTTCTTC.

The chain joins TRBV2 to TRBJ2-2; 7 nucleotides agree with TRBD1. The CDR3 covers 16 residues. CDR1 is SNHLY and CDR2 is FYNNEI in the germline V gene. The ends lost 6 bases at V and 1 base at J; junction bases unmatched: 8. CDR3: CASSLQGSLNTGELFF. In DNA, the CDR3 is TGTGCCAGCAGCTTACAGGGGTCATTGAACACCGGGGAGCTGTTTTTT.

The gene calls are TRBV13 and TRBJ2-2; D gene ambiguous. The CDR3 consists of 13 residues. V was pared by 5 bases and J by 5 bases, with 9 bases between. Per germline, CDR1 PRHDT and CDR2 FYEKMQ (reference sequence). In DNA form, the CDR3 reads TGTGCCAGCAGCCCCATTCGGACCGGGGAGCTGTTTTTT. Its translation: CASSPIRTGELFF.

The chain recombines TRBV27 with TRBJ1-1, with a weak D call TRBD1 (5 bases). Deletions cut 7 bases from V and 4 bases from J, with 22 bases between. This CDR3 region has 16 residues. CDR1 and CDR2 (germline): MNHEY, SMNVEV (reference sequence). In DNA, the CDR3 is TGTGCCAGCACCCGGAGAACGGGGCGGGGTAGCACTGAAGCTTTCTTT. Translating it yields CASTRRTGRGSTEAFF.

The rearrangement links TRBV7-9 to TRBJ1-2; TRBD1 matches 8 bases. The ends lost 5 bases at V and 7 bases at J; junction bases unmatched: 12. In germline, CDR1 is SEHNR, CDR2 FQNEAQ (reference sequence). The CDR3 contains 15 residues. CDR3 protein: CASSLVPGQETGYTF. In DNA, the CDR3 is TGTGCCAGCAGCCTTGTCCCGGGACAGGAAACTGGCTACACCTTC.

This chain joins TRBV7-2 and TRBJ1-4; D is unclear. V was cut by 1 base and J by 4 bases, with 13 bases left in between. Germline values: CDR1 SGHTA, CDR2 FQGNSA. This CDR3 region has 16 residues. CDR3 in amino acids: CASSLVGPGFNEKLFF. CDR3 DNA sequence: TGTGCCAGCAGCTTAGTAGGCCCAGGCTTTAATGAAAAACTGTTTTTT.